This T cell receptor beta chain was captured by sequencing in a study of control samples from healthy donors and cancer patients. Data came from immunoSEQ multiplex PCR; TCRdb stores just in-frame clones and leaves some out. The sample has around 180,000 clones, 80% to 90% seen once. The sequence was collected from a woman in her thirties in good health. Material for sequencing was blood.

CDR3 protein: CANRRVRQGYQPQHF. The DNA of the CDR3 is TGTGCCAACAGGCGAGTACGACAGGGGTACCAGCCCCAGCATTTT. The chain is built from TRBV6-5 and TRBJ1-5, with TRBD1 identical over 8 bases. The CDR3 runs to 15 residues. Trimming at V came to 10 bases and at J to 7 bases, leaving 15 bases not matched to a gene. Looked up from germline, CDR1 is MNHEY and CDR2 is SVGAGI.